A single sample gave rise to the 22 T cell receptor beta chains below, sequenced in a study of T-cell reconstitution after alpha-beta-depleted transplantation in children. This sample's TCRbeta library carried unique molecular identifier barcodes. TCRdb re-called the PCR reads through MiXCR, storing one row per CDR3 protein. The table has about 440,000 distinct CDR3 sequences, around 46% seen once. Sequencing was performed on PBMCs, taken before TCRalphabeta/CD19-depleted stem cell transplant. The source is a girl aged 2 to 10 with aplastic anemia, due to receive a stem cell transplant.

This clonotype was seen a handful of times. The chain combines TRBV7-9 with TRBJ1-2; D is possibly TRBD1 (5 bases). This CDR3 contains 14 residues. The V gene lost 0 bases and the J gene lost 8 bases, with 13 bases spanning the gap. Germline V gene lookup returns CDR1 SEHNR and CDR2 FQNEAQ (reference sequence). CDR3 residues: CASSLAGTGQGYTF. The CDR3 DNA is TGTGCCAGCAGCTTAGCGGGGACCGGTCAGGGCTACACCTTC.

The CDR3 reads CASSLIGVGSPLHF. The CDR3 region has the DNA TGTGCCAGCAGCTTAATAGGGGTTGGTTCACCCCTCCACTTT. V gene TRBV7-9 combines with J gene TRBJ1-6, with D maybe TRBD1 (5 bases). Germline V gives CDR1 SEHNR, CDR2 FQNEAQ (reference sequence). V was trimmed by 2 bases and J by 9 bases, leaving 11 bases between them. The CDR3 runs 14 residues. The entire variable domain, with the rest obtained from reference TRBV7-9 and TRBJ1-6, is as follows: DTGVSQNPRHKITKRGQNVTFRCDPISEHNRLYWYRQTLGQGPEFLTYFQNEAQLEKSRLLSDRFSAERPKGSFSTLEIQRTEQGDSAMYLCASSLIGVGSPLHFGNGTRLTVT.

The table lists this clonotype with many counts. The CDR3 spells CASSLPGQVKLFF. The DNA of the CDR3 is TGTGCCAGCAGCCTCCCGGGACAGGTGAAACTGTTTTTT. This rearrangement joins TRBV3-1 to TRBJ1-4, with 8 bases fitting TRBD1. CDR1 is LGHDT, CDR2 YNNKEL, per germline (reference sequence). The CDR3 contains 13 residues. Trimming at V came to 4 bases and at J to 11 bases, leaving 6 bases not matched to a gene. The variable domain in full, with the rest retrieved from reference TRBV3-1 and TRBJ1-4, is DTAVSQTPKYLVTQMGNDKSIKCEQNLGHDTMYWYKQDSKKFLKIMFSYNNKELIINETVPNRFSPKSPDKAHLNLHINSLELGDSAVYFCASSLPGQVKLFFGSGTQLSVL.

This chain uses TRBV5-1 with TRBJ2-7; no reliable D call. V lost 1 base and J lost 3, with 11 bases in between. The CDR3 covers 14 residues. Germline CDR1 SGHRS, CDR2 YFSETQ. CDR3 protein: CASSLKGQIYEQYF. Written as DNA, the CDR3 is TGCGCCAGCAGCTTGAAAGGTCAGATCTACGAGCAGTACTTC.

The table lists this clonotype with a few counts. The rearrangement joins TRBV20-1 to TRBJ1-2, with a tentative D call TRBD1 (5 bases). The CDR3 spans 16 residues. Germline V lookup: CDR1 DFQATT, CDR2 SNEGSKA (reference sequence). V gave up 6 bases and J gave up 8 bases, with 28 bases separating them. The CDR3 coding sequence is TGCAGTGCCAAAAGGGGCAGGGATCCCCCCAGGAAAGGCTACACCTTC. Its translation: CSAKRGRDPPRKGYTF.

The V call is TRBV20-1, the J call TRBJ1-5, with 9 bases lining up with TRBD1. CDR3 length: 15 residues. Looked up from germline, CDR1 is DFQATT and CDR2 is SNEGSKA (reference sequence). J lost 5 bases, V lost 3 bases, and 8 bases had no gene match. The CDR3, as DNA: TGCAGTGCTAGGACAGGGGGGGGACTATATCAGCCCCAGCATTTT. Its protein product is CSARTGGGLYQPQHF.

Here the CDR3 DNA reads TGCAGCGTTGTCCCCGGACAGGGAAAAGGCGAACGAAACACTGAAGCTTTCTTT. The encoded protein is CSVVPGQGKGERNTEAFF. This chain connects TRBV29-1 to TRBJ1-1, with 8 bases identical to TRBD1. CDR1 is SQVTM, CDR2 ANQGSEA, per germline. This CDR3 is 18 amino acids long. V was pared by 4 bases and J by 2 bases, with 18 bases of the junction left unmatched. The variable domain in full, with the rest retrieved from reference TRBV29-1 and TRBJ1-1, is SAVISQKPSRDICQRGTSLTIQCQVDSQVTMMFWYRQQPGQSLTLIATANQGSEATYESGFVIDKFPISRPNLTFSTLTVSNMSPEDSSIYLCSVVPGQGKGERNTEAFFGQGTRLTVV.

The chain has TRBV7-2 and TRBJ2-7; TRBD2 is a possible D gene (6 bases). Germline CDR1 reads SGHTA; CDR2 reads FQGNSA. This CDR3 is built from 15 residues. Trimming removed 1 base from V and 4 bases from J, with 14 bases in between. Written as DNA, the CDR3 is TGTGCCAGCAGCTTAGGACTTCCTGGGAGGTACGAGCAGTACTTC. This gives the protein CASSLGLPGRYEQYF.

This clonotype was seen at least ten times. The gene calls are TRBV12-3 or TRBV12-4 and TRBJ2-2; perhaps TRBD1 as D (5 bases). This CDR3 is built from 15 residues. Trimming removed 4 bases at V and 4 bases at J, with 13 bases between. The CDR3 DNA reads as TGTGCCAGCAGTTATAGTGGAAGGGGCACCGGGGAGCTGTTTTTT. Protein sequence: CASSYSGRGTGELFF.

The rearrangement links TRBV5-1 to TRBJ2-3, with TRBD2 matching over 7 bases. Germline-derived CDR1 and CDR2 are SGHRS and YFSETQ. V shed 1 base and J 4 bases; nucleotides not matched to a gene: 9. The CDR3 length is 16 residues. The DNA for the CDR3 is TGCGCCAGCAGCTTGATTGGGAGGGGAATACCAGATACGCAGTATTTT. It is translated as CASSLIGRGIPDTQYF.

CDR3 region: CASSLETGGRTEQFF. The CDR3 DNA sequence: TGCGCCAGCAGCTTGGAGACCGGCGGGAGGACTGAGCAGTTCTTC. The V call is TRBV5-1, the J call TRBJ2-1; 8 nucleotides agree with TRBD2. The CDR3 contains 15 residues. The V gene's germline CDR1 is SGHRS and CDR2 YFSETQ. J gave up 9 bases and V 0 bases, and 8 bases lay outside the gene matches.

This clonotype came up many times. The V call is TRBV7-6, the J call TRBJ1-4, with 12 bases aligning to TRBD1. Looked up from germline, CDR1 is SGHVS and CDR2 is FNYEAQ. The CDR3 spans 21 residues. After removal of 4 bases from V and 6 bases from J, the junction contained 21 bases not matched to a gene. The CDR3 loop is CASSSFIGIGTGGRFDEKLFF. The CDR3 nucleotides read TGTGCCAGCAGCTCATTTATAGGAATAGGGACAGGGGGCCGATTTGATGAAAAACTGTTTTTT.

The chain uses TRBV29-1 and TRBJ2-3, with a tentative D call TRBD2 (5 bases). The length of the CDR3 is 15 residues. Germline CDR1 reads SQVTM; CDR2 reads ANQGSEA. V dropped 2 bases and J dropped 2 bases, with 14 bases sitting between them. CDR3 amino acids: CSVERLAKNTDTQYF. As DNA, the CDR3 is TGCAGCGTTGAACGGCTAGCCAAGAACACAGATACGCAGTATTTT.

Many counts were recorded for this clonotype. The chain uses TRBV7-2 and TRBJ1-5, with D maybe TRBD1 (6 bases). The germline V and J ends were trimmed by 6 bases and 7 bases, with 16 bases remaining between them. The germline gives CDR1 SGHTA, CDR2 FQGNSA. The CDR3 covers 14 residues. CDR3 bases: TGTGCCAGCAGTCTACAGGGAGTAGGGCAGCCCCAGCATTTT. This sequence encodes CASSLQGVGQPQHF. Variable domain in full (rest from reference TRBV7-2 and TRBJ1-5): GAGVSQSPSNKVTEKGKDVELRCDPISGHTALYWYRQSLGQGLEFLIYFQGNSAPDKSGLPSDRFSAERTGGSVSTLTIQRTQQEDSAVYLCASSLQGVGQPQHFGDGTRLSIL.

The sample holds many counts of this clonotype. The chain carries TRBV7-2 and TRBJ2-7, with 7 nucleotides matching TRBD2. The junction had 13 bases not matched to a gene; V was cut back by 5 bases and J by 6 bases. The CDR3 is 15 amino acids. In germline, CDR1 is SGHTA, CDR2 FQGNSA. The CDR3 reads CASSQIAGPTREQYF. The DNA of the CDR3 is TGTGCCAGCAGCCAAATAGCGGGCCCAACACGCGAGCAGTACTTC.

The rearrangement joins TRBV20-1 to TRBJ2-7; D might be TRBD1 (6 bases). CDR1 and CDR2 (germline): DFQATT, SNEGSKA (reference sequence). This CDR3 spans 17 amino acids. The V end lost 1 base, the J end lost 0 bases, and 19 bases lay between the germline ends. In nucleotides, the CDR3 is TGCAGTGCTAGAGGTCAGGACGGGACACAAGTCTCCTACGAGCAGTACTTC. Encoded protein: CSARGQDGTQVSYEQYF.

This clonotype showed up just a few times. This chain links TRBV7-9 with TRBJ2-3, with 7 positions matching TRBD1. The CDR3 sequence is 14 residues long. The ends lost 3 bases at V and 5 bases at J; junction bases unmatched: 5. CDR1 and CDR2 (germline): SEHNR, FQNEAQ (reference sequence). The CDR3 sequence is CASSFRGPEDTQYF. In DNA form, the CDR3 reads TGTGCCAGCAGCTTTAGGGGGCCCGAAGATACGCAGTATTTT. Based on the CDR3 plus reference TRBV7-9 and TRBJ2-3, the full variable domain is DTGVSQNPRHKITKRGQNVTFRCDPISEHNRLYWYRQTLGQGPEFLTYFQNEAQLEKSRLLSDRFSAERPKGSFSTLEIQRTEQGDSAMYLCASSFRGPEDTQYFGPGTRLTVL.

This clonotype occurred once. CDR3 sequence reads: CASSQSVGRGEDNEQFF. The DNA of the CDR3 is TGCGCCAGCAGTCAATCAGTAGGGAGGGGAGAGGACAATGAGCAGTTCTTC. The chain recombines TRBV23-1 with TRBJ2-1, with 7 bases lining up with TRBD2. TRBV23-1 is known as an ORF, though its function is uncertain. Losses at the gene ends were 0 bases for V and 5 bases for J; bases not matched to a gene: 10. The CDR3 totals 17 residues.

The chain joins TRBV28 to TRBJ2-7, with 8 bases aligning to TRBD2. CDR3 length equals 15 residues. V gave up 7 bases and J gave up 7 bases; unmatched junction bases: 15. Germline V gene lookup returns CDR1 MDHEN and CDR2 SYDVKM. The CDR3, as DNA: TGTGCCAGCACCCTTGCTCTAGCGGGCCCTTGGGAGCAGTACTTC. Translation: CASTLALAGPWEQYF. Filled out from reference TRBV28 and TRBJ2-7, the complete variable domain reads DVKVTQSSRYLVKRTGEKVFLECVQDMDHENMFWYRQDPGLGLRLIYFSYDVKMKEKGDIPEGYSVSREKKERFSLILESASTNQTSMYLCASTLALAGPWEQYFGPGTRLTVT.

The table lists this clonotype with many counts. The V call is TRBV7-9, the J call TRBJ2-7; 10 bases are shared with TRBD2. The V and J ends lost 5 bases and 5 bases, in that order; junction bases with no gene match: 9. The CDR3 is 15 amino acids. Germline assignment: CDR1 SEHNR and CDR2 FQNEAQ (reference sequence). The CDR3: CASSGEREGRHEQYF. CDR3 nucleotide sequence: TGTGCCAGCAGCGGCGAGCGGGAGGGCCGCCACGAGCAGTACTTC.

The chain uses TRBV29-1 and TRBJ1-1; D remains ambiguous. Germline values: CDR1 SQVTM, CDR2 ANQGSEA. This CDR3 comprises 12 residues. Deletions cut 6 bases from V and 7 bases from J, with 15 bases between. The CDR3 reads CSVGRAGDEAFF. Here the CDR3 DNA reads TGCAGCGTCGGGAGGGCCGGGGATGAAGCTTTCTTT. The variable domain in full, with the rest retrieved from reference TRBV29-1 and TRBJ1-1, is SAVISQKPSRDICQRGTSLTIQCQVDSQVTMMFWYRQQPGQSLTLIATANQGSEATYESGFVIDKFPISRPNLTFSTLTVSNMSPEDSSIYLCSVGRAGDEAFFGQGTRLTVV.

This clonotype was found many times. The V gene is TRBV5-1, the J gene TRBJ2-3; D gene uncertain. Trimming removed 0 bases from V and 3 bases from J, with 8 bases in between. CDR3 length: 14 amino acids. CDR1 is SGHRS and CDR2 is YFSETQ in the germline V gene. The chain's CDR3 is CASSLGPKTDTQYF. The DNA of the CDR3 is TGCGCCAGCAGCTTGGGACCCAAGACAGATACGCAGTATTTT.